Here is one T cell receptor (beta chain) with its context. Antigen unknown. The donors (healthy individuals) were bone marrow donors. The primer mix had 60 Vbeta and 13 Jbeta primers. Assay: immunoSEQ multiplex PCR; the TCRdb copy retains only in-frame clones and omits some. The sample yields 85,000 to 130,000 clones, 75% to 85% seen once. Looked up from germline, CDR1 is SGHKS and CDR2 is YYEKEE (reference sequence). This CDR3 has 16 residues. Trimming cost V 2 bases and J 6 bases; bases outside gene matches: 5. These data come from a study of cytomegalovirus exposure and HLA in healthy donors. Study results and caveats: In an earlier analysis, in some 600 donors, most V segments appeared productive either ~87% or ~30% of the time. As a later analysis showed, a missense DCLRE1C variant was linked to trimming of TCR beta V- and J-genes.

This chain links TRBV5-5 with TRBJ2-3, with 14 bases lining up with TRBD2. This clonotype originated in a man between 50 and 59 years old in good health and CMV-seronegative. Sequencing was carried out using PBMCs. The CDR3 region has the DNA TGTGCCAGCAGCTTCCGGGGACTAGCGGGGGTGGATACGCAGTATTTT. Its protein product is CASSFRGLAGVDTQYF. Complete variable domain (other parts from reference TRBV5-5 and TRBJ2-3): DAGVTQSPTHLIKTRGQQVTLRCSPISGHKSVSWYQQVLGQGPQFIFQYYEKEERGRGNFPDRFSARQFPNYSSELNVNALLLGDSALYLCASSFRGLAGVDTQYFGPGTRLTVL.